The 3 T cell receptor beta chains reported below all come from one sample, sequenced in a study of T cell responses to AZD1222 COVID-19 vaccine. The table came from immunoSEQ multiplex PCR; TCRdb's copy has only in-frame clones and leaves some out. Seen here are 150,000 to 200,000 clones, 85% to 95% observed once, and the top ten hold 3% to 5%. The sample in question was peripheral blood, obtained on day 0 of AZD1222 vaccination. The source of these receptors is an adult in good health.

Here the CDR3 DNA reads TGTGCCAGCAGTTTCCGGACAGGGGGCTACGAGCAGTACTTC. This codes for CASSFRTGGYEQYF. The chain uses TRBV27 and TRBJ2-7, with 10 bases fitting TRBD1. The CDR3 is 14 residues long. Germline CDR1 MNHEY, CDR2 SMNVEV (reference sequence). Trimming cost V 3 bases and J 3 bases; bases outside gene matches: 2.

The chain employs TRBV4-2 and TRBJ2-2, with TRBD2 matching over 10 bases. The CDR3 loop spans 17 amino acids. Germline assignment: CDR1 LGHNA and CDR2 YNFKEQ. The trim removed 2 bases at V and 1 base at J, leaving 4 bases unmatched. The CDR3 is CASSQIGLAENTGELFF. DNA of the CDR3: TGTGCCAGCAGCCAAATCGGACTAGCGGAGAACACCGGGGAGCTGTTTTTT.

The chain carries TRBV11-2 and TRBJ2-2; D remains ambiguous. The CDR3 is made up of 16 amino acids. V lost 6 bases, J lost 4 bases, and 18 bases lay in between. Germline CDR1 is SGHAT and CDR2 is FQNNGV. Written as DNA, the CDR3 is TGTGCCAGCAGTCGTGTCGGGTTTGATTTCACCGGGGAGCTGTTTTTT. Amino acids: CASSRVGFDFTGELFF.